This T cell receptor beta chain was profiled in a study of T cell responses to AZD1222 COVID-19 vaccine. General study points: It was only a handful of AZD1222 recipients who were seropositive at baseline. There were vaccine-associated CD4 TCRs across spike, dominant at 160-218 and 743-854.

Generated by immunoSEQ multiplex PCR, the TCRdb table keeps only in-frame clones and is missing some. The table shows about 100,000 clones, with 85% to 90% occurring only once. Comment on this clone: Its specificity is not known.

The TCR comes from an adult in good health. The material was peripheral blood, obtained on day 0 of AZD1222 vaccination.

In DNA form, the CDR3 reads TGCAGCGTTGCCGACTACGGAGAAAAACTGTTTTTT. Translated, it gives CSVADYGEKLFF. The chain joins TRBV29-1 to TRBJ1-4; D remains ambiguous. The germline V gene has CDR1 SQVTM and CDR2 ANQGSEA. The CDR3 runs to 12 residues. Trimming took off 4 bases at V and 8 bases at J, with 11 bases between the two ends. Using reference TRBV29-1 and TRBJ1-4 for the parts outside the CDR3, the full variable domain is SAVISQKPSRDICQRGTSLTIQCQVDSQVTMMFWYRQQPGQSLTLIATANQGSEATYESGFVIDKFPISRPNLTFSTLTVSNMSPEDSSIYLCSVADYGEKLFFGSGTQLSVL.